This TCR beta chain derives from a study of shared clonotypes between healthy human individuals. Only in-frame clones appear in the TCRdb table, and some are missing; sequencing was by immunoSEQ multiplex PCR. The table includes approximately 1,000,000 clones, around 78% detected once. Trimming removed 5 bases from V and 6 bases from J; junction bases left unmatched: 4. Germline CDR1 reads SSHAT; CDR2 reads FNYEAQ (reference sequence). The CDR3 totals 14 residues. Notes on the study in general: The rarefaction results pointed to incomplete sorted-subset sequencing despite large depth. Naive subsets generally exceeded memory subsets in estimated richness.

Regarding this clone: Its antigen is currently unknown.

Sequencing used memory CD4+ T cells from PBMCs. As for subset: CD45RA-negative fraction. This clonotype was obtained from a man between 18 and 29 years old in good health. Some clones in this sample may be carry-over from other donors' samples. This rearrangement joins TRBV7-7 to TRBJ2-2, with TRBD1 matching 9 bases. CDR3 bases: TGTGCCAGCAGCACACAGGGGGCGGCCGGGGAGCTGTTTTTT. Translated: CASSTQGAAGELFF.